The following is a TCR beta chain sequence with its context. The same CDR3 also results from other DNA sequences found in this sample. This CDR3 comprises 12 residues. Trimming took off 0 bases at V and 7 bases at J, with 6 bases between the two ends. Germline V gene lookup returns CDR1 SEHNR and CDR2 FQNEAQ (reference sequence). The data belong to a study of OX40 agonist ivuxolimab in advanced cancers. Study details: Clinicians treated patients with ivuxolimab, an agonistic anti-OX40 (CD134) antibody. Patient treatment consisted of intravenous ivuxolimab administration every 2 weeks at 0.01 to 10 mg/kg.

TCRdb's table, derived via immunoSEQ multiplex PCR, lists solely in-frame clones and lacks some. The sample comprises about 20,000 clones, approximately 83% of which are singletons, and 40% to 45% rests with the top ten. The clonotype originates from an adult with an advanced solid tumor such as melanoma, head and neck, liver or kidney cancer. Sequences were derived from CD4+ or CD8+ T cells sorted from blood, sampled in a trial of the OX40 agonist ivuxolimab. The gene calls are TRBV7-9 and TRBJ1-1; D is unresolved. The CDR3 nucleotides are TGTGCCAGCAGCTTAGCGCGTGATGAAGCTTTCTTT. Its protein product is CASSLARDEAFF. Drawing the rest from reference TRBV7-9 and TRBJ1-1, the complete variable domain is DTGVSQNPRHKITKRGQNVTFRCDPISEHNRLYWYRQTLGQGPEFLTYFQNEAQLEKSRLLSDRFSAERPKGSFSTLEIQRTEQGDSAMYLCASSLARDEAFFGQGTRLTVV.